The source of this T cell receptor (beta chain) is a study of shared clonotypes between healthy human individuals. The overall study: Aged between 18 and 49, the donors were a couple of women and three men. Regarding the study as a whole: Rarefaction curves obtained for sorted subsets showed sequencing incomplete despite large depth. Having only a few donors restricted how much genetic and exposure-history diversity was captured.

The germline V gene encodes CDR1 MDHEN and CDR2 SYDVKM. V lost 1 base and J 2 bases, leaving 3 bases between the germline ends. The CDR3 runs 13 residues. Points on this clone: Antigen specificity is unknown. The same CDR3 is also encoded by other DNA sequences in this sample.

The test was conducted at deep level. Clones were read by immunoSEQ multiplex PCR, and TCRdb kept only the in-frame ones, dropping some. Of hundreds of thousands of clones listed, approximately 96% were seen once; the top ten hold 0.11%. Selected positively for CCR7 and CD45RO-negative, naive CD8 cells excluded terminally differentiated effector memory CD45RA+ cells. Source material: naive CD8+ T cells sorted from blood. The J gene is TRBJ1-5, the V gene TRBV28; D gene unclear. The source of this sequence is a woman between 25 and 40 years old in good health. The CDR3 DNA sequence: TGTGCCAGCAGTTTATACGGCAATCAGCCCCAGCATTTT. Encoded protein: CASSLYGNQPQHF.